This T cell receptor beta chain was recorded in a study of CD8 T cells in ankylosing spondylitis. Findings and limits, study-wide: It was reported that disease-linked clones were significantly enriched in matched ankylosing spondylitis synovial fluid. Certain motif variants had earlier been reported in reactive arthritis synovial fluid and blood. Blood from ankylosing spondylitis patients appeared to carry a characteristic roughly 8-variant TCR beta motif. Clones linked with disease were CD8+ and fairly uncommon in the peripheral blood.

Germline-derived CDR1 and CDR2 are DFQATT and SNEGSKA (reference sequence). The V end was cut by 3 bases, the J end by 4 bases, with 10 bases between. The CDR3 loop spans 13 amino acids. This clonotype was counted many times. Its antigen remains unidentified. Each CDR3 protein is one row after TCRdb ran MiXCR on the 5' RACE reads. The table shows about 44,000 distinct CDR3 sequences, with about 10% occurring only once. This chain connects TRBV20-1 to TRBJ1-5; D is unclear. The TCR originated in a male donor with ankylosing spondylitis or in good health (not recorded which). The sequencing sample was made of blood, either unsorted or a sorted T cell fraction (not recorded which). Here the CDR3 reads CSASLFINQPQHF. In DNA form, the CDR3 reads TGCAGTGCTAGCCTTTTTATTAATCAGCCCCAGCATTTT.